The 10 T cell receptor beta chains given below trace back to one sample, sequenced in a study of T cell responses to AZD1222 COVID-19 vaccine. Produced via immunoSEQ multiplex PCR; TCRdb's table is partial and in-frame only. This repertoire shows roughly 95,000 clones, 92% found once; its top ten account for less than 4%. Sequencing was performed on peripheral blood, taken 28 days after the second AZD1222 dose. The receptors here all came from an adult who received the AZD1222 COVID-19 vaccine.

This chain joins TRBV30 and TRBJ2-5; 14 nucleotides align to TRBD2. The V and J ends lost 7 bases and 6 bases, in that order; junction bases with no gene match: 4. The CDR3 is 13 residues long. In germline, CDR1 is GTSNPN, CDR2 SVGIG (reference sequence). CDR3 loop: CALTSGGEKTQYF. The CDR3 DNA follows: TGTGCCTTGACTAGCGGGGGGGAAAAGACCCAGTACTTC.

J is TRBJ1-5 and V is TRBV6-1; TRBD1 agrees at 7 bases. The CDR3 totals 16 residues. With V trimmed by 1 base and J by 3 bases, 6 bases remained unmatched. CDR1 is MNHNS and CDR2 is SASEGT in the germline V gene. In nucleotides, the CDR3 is TGTGCCAGCAGTGAAGGGCAGGGGGTCCTCAATCAGCCCCAGCATTTT. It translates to CASSEGQGVLNQPQHF.

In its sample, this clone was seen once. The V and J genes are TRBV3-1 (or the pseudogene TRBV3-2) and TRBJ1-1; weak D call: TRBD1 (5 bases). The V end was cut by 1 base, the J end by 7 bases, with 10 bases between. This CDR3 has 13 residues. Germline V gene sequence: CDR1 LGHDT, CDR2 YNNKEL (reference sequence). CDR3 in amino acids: CASSQVRDGEAFF. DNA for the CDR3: TGTGCCAGCAGCCAAGTCCGGGACGGTGAAGCTTTCTTT.

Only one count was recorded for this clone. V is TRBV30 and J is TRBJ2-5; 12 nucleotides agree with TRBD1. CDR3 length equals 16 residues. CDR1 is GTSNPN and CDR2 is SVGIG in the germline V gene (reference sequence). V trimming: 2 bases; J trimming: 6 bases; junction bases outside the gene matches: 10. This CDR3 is CAWSRAGTGGPKTQYF. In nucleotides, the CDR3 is TGTGCCTGGAGTAGGGCGGGGACAGGGGGCCCGAAGACCCAGTACTTC.

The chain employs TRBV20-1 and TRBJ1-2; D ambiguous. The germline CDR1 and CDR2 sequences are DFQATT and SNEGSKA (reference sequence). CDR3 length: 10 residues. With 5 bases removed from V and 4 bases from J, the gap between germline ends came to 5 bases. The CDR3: CSAGSYGYTF. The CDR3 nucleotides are TGCAGTGCTGGTTCCTATGGCTACACCTTC.

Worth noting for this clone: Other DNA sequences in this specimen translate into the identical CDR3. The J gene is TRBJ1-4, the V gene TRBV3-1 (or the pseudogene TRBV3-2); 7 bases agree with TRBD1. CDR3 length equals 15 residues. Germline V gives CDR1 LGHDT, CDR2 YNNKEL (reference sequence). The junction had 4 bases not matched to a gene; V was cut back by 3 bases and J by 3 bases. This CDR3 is CASSHRQGPNEKLFF. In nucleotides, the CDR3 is TGTGCCAGCAGCCACCGACAGGGACCTAATGAAAAACTGTTTTTT.

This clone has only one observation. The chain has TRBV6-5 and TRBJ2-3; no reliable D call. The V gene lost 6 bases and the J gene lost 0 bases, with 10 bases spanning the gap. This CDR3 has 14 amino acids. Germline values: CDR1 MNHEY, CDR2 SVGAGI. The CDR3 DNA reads TGTGCCAGCAGGGAGTTATTCAGCACAGATACGCAGTATTTT. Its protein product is CASRELFSTDTQYF.

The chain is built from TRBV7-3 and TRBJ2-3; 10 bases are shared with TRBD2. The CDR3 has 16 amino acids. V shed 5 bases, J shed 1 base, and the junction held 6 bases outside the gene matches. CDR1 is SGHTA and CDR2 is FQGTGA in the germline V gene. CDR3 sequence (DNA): TGTGCCAGCAGCCAAGCGGGGGGGCCGGGCACAGATACGCAGTATTTT. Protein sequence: CASSQAGGPGTDTQYF. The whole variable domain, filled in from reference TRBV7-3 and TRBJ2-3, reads GAGVSQTPSNKVTEKGKYVELRCDPISGHTALYWYRQSLGQGPEFLIYFQGTGAADDSGLPNDRFFAVRPEGSVSTLKIQRTERGDSAVYLCASSQAGGPGTDTQYFGPGTRLTVL.

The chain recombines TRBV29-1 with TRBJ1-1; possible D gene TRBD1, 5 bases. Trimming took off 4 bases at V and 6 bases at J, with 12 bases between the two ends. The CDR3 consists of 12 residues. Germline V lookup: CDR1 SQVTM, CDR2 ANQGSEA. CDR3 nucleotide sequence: TGCAGCGTTGTTGGGGGTTCCGCTGAAGCTTTCTTT. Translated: CSVVGGSAEAFF.

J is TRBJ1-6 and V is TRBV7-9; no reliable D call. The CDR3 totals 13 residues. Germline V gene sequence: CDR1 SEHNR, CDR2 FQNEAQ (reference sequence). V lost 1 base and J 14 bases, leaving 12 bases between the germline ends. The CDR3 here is CASSLEGGRTLHF. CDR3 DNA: TGTGCCAGCAGCTTAGAAGGCGGGAGGACCCTCCACTTT.